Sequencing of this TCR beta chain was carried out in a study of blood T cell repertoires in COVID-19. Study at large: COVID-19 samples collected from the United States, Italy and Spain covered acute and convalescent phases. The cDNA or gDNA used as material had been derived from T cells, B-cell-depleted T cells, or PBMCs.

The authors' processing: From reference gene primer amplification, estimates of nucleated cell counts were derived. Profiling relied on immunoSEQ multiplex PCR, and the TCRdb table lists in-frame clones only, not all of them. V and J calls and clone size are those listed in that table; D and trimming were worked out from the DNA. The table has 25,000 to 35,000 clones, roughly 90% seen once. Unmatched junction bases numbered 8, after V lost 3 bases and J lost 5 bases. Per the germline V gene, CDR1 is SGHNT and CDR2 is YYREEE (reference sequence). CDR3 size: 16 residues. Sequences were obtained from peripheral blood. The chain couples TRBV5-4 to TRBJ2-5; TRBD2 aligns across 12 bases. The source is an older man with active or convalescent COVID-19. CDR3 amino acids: CASSSGLAGIWETQYF. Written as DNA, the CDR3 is TGTGCCAGCAGCTCCGGACTAGCGGGGATTTGGGAGACCCAGTACTTC.